Here is one TCR beta chain with its context. Its cognate antigen is unknown. The CDR3 length is 17 residues. V lost 0 bases to trimming and J lost 5 bases; unmatched junction nucleotides: 6. The germline V gene encodes CDR1 SGHRS and CDR2 YFSETQ. The entry originates in a study of long-term antiretroviral therapy in people with HIV. Study outcomes and limitations: Blood specimens, gathered between about 2004 and 2017, were possibly obtained under older ART regimens. Clones that had undergone expansion before ART dominated the repertoire at all time points.

At the survey level, the v3.0 immunoSEQ assay was run. Each sample had sequencing targeting roughly 35,000-50,000 T-cell genomes. Sequencing was performed with immunoSEQ multiplex PCR; in TCRdb, only in-frame clones are kept and a portion is missing. The sample consists of fewer than 45,000 clones, more than 75% of them appearing once. No donor had fewer than one pre-ART PBMC sample or fewer than two post-ART PBMC samples. The specimen comprised unsorted PBMCs, sampled just over 2.7 years before starting antiretroviral therapy. The receptor's source is a woman aged 25-40 years with HIV. This rearrangement joins TRBV5-1 to TRBJ2-5; 14 bases fit TRBD2. The CDR3 is CASSLGTSGGSWETQYF. The CDR3 DNA follows: TGCGCCAGCAGCTTGGGGACTAGCGGGGGGTCCTGGGAGACCCAGTACTTC.